This section outlines one TCR beta chain sequence together with its context. As yet, its antigen is unknown. This CDR3 has 17 amino acids. The repertoire was sequenced with immunoSEQ multiplex PCR; TCRdb's copy has only in-frame clones and lacks some. Of about 16,000 clones listed, approximately 90% are singletons. The data stem from a study of T cells after posttransplantation cyclophosphamide. General study findings and limits: Tissue-infiltrating T cells from skin or gut overlapped little with blood T cells. Recipient CMV seropositivity and CMV reactivation strongly tracked TRB clonality. Donor-recipient repertoire similarity was low at 1-2 months, rising over year one.

Treatment was busulfan-fludarabine conditioning, a marrow graft, and cyclophosphamide on days +3 and +4. This material consisted of CD4+ T cells sorted from blood, taken after allogeneic stem cell transplant with posttransplant cyclophosphamide. This receptor was taken from a male patient in his sixties who received an allogeneic stem cell transplant from a related donor and was CMV-positive. Some T cells could come from the graft donor. The chain joins TRBV21-1 to TRBJ2-3; TRBD2 is the table's D call and was not checked against the DNA. TRBV21-1 has pseudogene status. The CDR3 bases are TGTGCCAGCAGCAAAGCCGTCCGGGGGGGCCACACAGATACGCAGTATTTT. This encodes CASSKAVRGGHTDTQYF.